The rows below give T cell receptor beta chains drawn from one sample of a study of shared clonotypes between healthy human individuals. Data came from immunoSEQ multiplex PCR; TCRdb stores just in-frame clones and leaves some out. The sample consists of around 600,000 clones, approximately 95% of them appearing once. Sequences were obtained from naive CD8+ T cells sorted from blood. These receptor sequences come from a woman aged 25 to 45 in good health. Both conserved end residues are part of each CDR3. Each record gives: CDR3 length, clone size, V gene, D gene, J gene, CDR3 DNA, CDR3 protein. The D gene is left open where the match is weak. Size is stated for part of the rows, as once, few or many counts, or as a class when the clone is expanded.

length: 15
size: -
V: TRBV4-1
D: TRBD1
J: TRBJ2-1
DNA: TGCGCCAGCAGCTCCGACAGGGTCTCCTACAATGAGCAGTTCTTC
CDR3: CASSSDRVSYNEQFF

length: 15
size: -
V: TRBV27
D: TRBD2
J: TRBJ2-1
DNA: TGTGCCAGCAGTTCCGGGACTAGCGGGAGTGGAGAGCAGTTCTTC
CDR3: CASSSGTSGSGEQFF

length: 16
size: -
V: TRBV18
D: TRBD2
J: TRBJ2-5
DNA: TGTGCCAGCTCACCAGGTCGTAGCGGGAGAACAGAGACCCAGTACTTC
CDR3: CASSPGRSGRTETQYF

length: 13
size: -
V: TRBV5-6
D: -
J: TRBJ1-4
DNA: TGTGCCAGCAGCTTGGTGGGGGACGAAAAACTGTTTTTT
CDR3: CASSLVGDEKLFF

length: 10
size: few
V: TRBV20-1
D: -
J: TRBJ2-7
DNA: TGCAGTGCTAGAGCCTACGAGCAGTACTTC
CDR3: CSARAYEQYF

length: 15
size: -
V: TRBV29-1
D: TRBD1
J: TRBJ2-7
DNA: TGCAGCGTTGAAGACCCAGGACAGGGCGACTACGAGCAGTACTTC
CDR3: CSVEDPGQGDYEQYF

length: 15
size: -
V: TRBV6-1
D: -
J: TRBJ2-7
DNA: TGTGCCAGCAGGATCAGGCCGAGCCCGGCAAACGAGCAGTACTTC
CDR3: CASRIRPSPANEQYF

length: 17
size: -
V: TRBV4-1
D: TRBD2
J: TRBJ2-7
DNA: TGCGCCAGCAGCCCACGGGGTGGGCGGGAGACGTCCTACGAGCAGTACTTC
CDR3: CASSPRGGRETSYEQYF

length: 15
size: -
V: TRBV27
D: -
J: TRBJ2-3
DNA: TGTGCCAGCAGTCCCGGGACTCCGGAGGCAGATACGCAGTATTTT
CDR3: CASSPGTPEADTQYF

length: 16
size: once
V: TRBV10-3
D: -
J: TRBJ2-3
DNA: TGTGCCATCAGTGAGTCGGGGGTCGGGGCCCCAGATACGCAGTATTTT
CDR3: CAISESGVGAPDTQYF

length: 15
size: -
V: TRBV13
D: TRBD1
J: TRBJ2-7
DNA: TGTGCCAGCCTCTCGGCAGGACAGGGCATAGACGAGCAGTACTTC
CDR3: CASLSAGQGIDEQYF

length: 14
size: -
V: TRBV9
D: -
J: TRBJ2-1
DNA: TGTGCCAGCAGCGTAGGAGGGAGTGGGAATGAGCAGTTCTTC
CDR3: CASSVGGSGNEQFF

length: 14
size: -
V: TRBV27
D: -
J: TRBJ2-1
DNA: TGTGCCAGCAGTCCCACAGGGATTTACAATGAGCAGTTCTTC
CDR3: CASSPTGIYNEQFF

length: 12
size: -
V: TRBV4-1
D: -
J: TRBJ2-5
DNA: TGCGCCAGCAGCCAAGATACGGAGGTACGATACTTC
CDR3: CASSQDTEVRYF

length: 13
size: -
V: TRBV6-5
D: -
J: TRBJ1-6
DNA: TGTGCCAGCAGTTACTACGTTAATTCACCCCTCCACTTT
CDR3: CASSYYVNSPLHF

length: 14
size: -
V: TRBV28
D: -
J: TRBJ2-7
DNA: TGTGCCAGCAGTTTGACTGGAAGTTCCTACGAGCAGTACTTC
CDR3: CASSLTGSSYEQYF

length: 13
size: -
V: TRBV14
D: -
J: TRBJ2-1
DNA: TGTGCCAGCAGCCCCGAAGGGGGTGGTGAGCAGTTCTTC
CDR3: CASSPEGGGEQFF

length: 15
size: once
V: TRBV5-1
D: -
J: TRBJ2-1
DNA: TGCGCCAGCAGCTTGGCTCGCGGCGTCTACAATGAGCAGTTCTTC
CDR3: CASSLARGVYNEQFF

length: 14
size: -
V: TRBV27
D: TRBD2
J: TRBJ2-1
DNA: TGTGCCAGCAGTTTGCTGGCGGGAGGAGTAGAGCAGTTCTTC
CDR3: CASSLLAGGVEQFF

length: 15
size: -
V: TRBV7-6
D: -
J: TRBJ1-1
DNA: TGTGCCAGCAGCTTTGGGGTAGGGATGAACACTGAAGCTTTCTTT
CDR3: CASSFGVGMNTEAFF

length: 14
size: -
V: TRBV29-1
D: TRBD2
J: TRBJ2-5
DNA: TGCAGCGTTGAAATCGAGCGGGAAGAGGTGACCCAGTACTTC
CDR3: CSVEIEREEVTQYF

length: 12
size: -
V: TRBV19
D: -
J: TRBJ2-7
DNA: TGTGCCAGTAGTATTTGGGGATACGAGCAGTACTTC
CDR3: CASSIWGYEQYF

length: 14
size: -
V: TRBV6-5
D: -
J: TRBJ1-1
DNA: TGTGCCAGCAGTGCATTTGGCAGGGGTGCTGAAGCTTTCTTT
CDR3: CASSAFGRGAEAFF

length: 14
size: -
V: TRBV5-6
D: -
J: TRBJ2-7
DNA: TGTGCCAGCAGCTTCGGTGGTTCCACCTACGAGCAGTACTTC
CDR3: CASSFGGSTYEQYF

length: 13
size: -
V: TRBV10-2
D: TRBD1
J: TRBJ1-1
DNA: TGCGCCAGCCGAGAGGGGGCTGGGACTGAAGCTTTCTTT
CDR3: CASREGAGTEAFF

length: 16
size: -
V: TRBV27
D: -
J: TRBJ2-3
DNA: TGTGCCAGCAGCATAAGTAGCGGTACTAGCACAGATACGCAGTATTTT
CDR3: CASSISSGTSTDTQYF

length: 12
size: -
V: TRBV2
D: -
J: TRBJ2-1
DNA: TGTGCCAGCAGTGTAATTGGAAATGAGCAGTTCTTC
CDR3: CASSVIGNEQFF

length: 11
size: -
V: TRBV5-4
D: -
J: TRBJ2-3
DNA: TGTGCCAGTTCGGGGGTCGATACGCAGTATTTT
CDR3: CASSGVDTQYF

length: 17
size: once
V: TRBV7-9
D: TRBD1
J: TRBJ2-7
DNA: TGTGCCAGCAGTCGAGACTCCTGGGGGACAGGGGGCTACGAGCAGTACTTC
CDR3: CASSRDSWGTGGYEQYF

length: 15
size: -
V: TRBV13
D: -
J: TRBJ1-1
DNA: TGTGCCAGCAGCCCCCGGGGAGACCTGAACACTGAAGCTTTCTTT
CDR3: CASSPRGDLNTEAFF